This T cell receptor beta chain was obtained from a study of Graves' ophthalmopathy and Graves' hyperthyroidism (dated by TCRdb to 2017 to 2018). Study-level background: Peripheral blood was collected before any treatment was given, at the time of initial diagnosis. TCR beta repertoire signatures were used to distinguish Graves' ophthalmopathy from Graves' hyperthyroidism and to predict progression to ophthalmopathy. In total, under 150 blood samples were TCR-sequenced: approximately 42 ophthalmopathy, about 75 hyperthyroidism and about 17 hyperthyroidism-to-ophthalmopathy patients. To explore V-J signatures that separate ophthalmopathy from hyperthyroidism, a discovery set of around 97 patients was enrolled, consisting of about 41 with ophthalmopathy and around 57 with stable hyperthyroidism. An independent validation cohort comprised around 19 hyperthyroidism patients and some 16 patients who later progressed from hyperthyroidism to ophthalmopathy. T-cell repertoires of thyroid tissue and blood were compared in several hyperthyroidism patients. Following sample collection, hyperthyroidism patients were given methimazole at a starting dose of 30 mg daily, and ophthalmopathy patients were given high-dose intravenous methylprednisolone. The 100 discovery patients were randomly divided into training and test sets at a 7:3 ratio. What the research found in general, with its limitations: Most of the expanded thyroid clonotypes with a frequency above 0.001 were also detected in blood, and it was suggested that the thyroid immune response may be reflected by blood repertoires. The 13-signature model separated ophthalmopathy from stable hyperthyroidism with roughly 88% sensitivity and almost 84% specificity in cross-validation, and 80%/75% in the test set. In validation, the model predicted ophthalmopathy progression with more than 70% sensitivity and 72.22% specificity; eleven to twelve predicted patients were CT-confirmed with GO in a median of around 6.5 months. Sample size was not statistically predetermined, and group allocation was not concealed from the investigators.

TCR beta CDR3 regions were amplified from RNA transcripts for repertoire sequencing. The first round was an RT-PCR using HTBI primers with the Qiagen OneStep RT-PCR kit, and this first round was followed by a second-round multiplex PCR, then size selection and purification. Libraries were sequenced on an Illumina HiSeq2000 using paired-end 100 bp reads. In the original analysis: SOAPnuke was used to process the reads, throwing out any read that had adapters, had uncalled bases, had a mean Phred below 15, or lacked an exact constant-primer or identifier match. COPE v1.2.5 was used to merge the high-quality paired reads. Unique nucleotide sequences were defined as clonotypes and aligned to IMGT TRB V, D and J references using MiTCR v1.1. Only V-J combinations with frequency above 0.0001 were analysed, covering approximately 99% of repertoires. A TCR clonal expansion and chaos score per V-J combination was defined as the ratio of F50 clonal expansion to chaos observed in the TCRdist matrix. Welch's t-statistics and random forest were used to reduce features to about a dozen V-J combinations, which were fed into a naive Bayes classifier. The similarity between thyroid and blood repertoires was quantified using the Morisita-Horn index. TCRdb passed the public sequencing reads through fastp at Q25 and MiXCR, retaining productive beta sequences. Under each unique CDR3 protein, matching rows form one entry showing the most common genes and DNA. For this entry, the V and J calls and clone size follow TCRdb and not the study's own pipeline. The table for this sample lists 350,000 to 450,000 distinct CDR3 sequences; under 25% of them were counted only once. The ten largest clones add up to 2.5% to 3% of the sample.

A patient counted as having stable hyperthyroidism if there was no progression to ophthalmopathy within 18 months of follow-up. The hyperthyroidism patients were 18 to 65 years old and newly diagnosed, with a disease duration of less than 2 months. Patients with other autoimmune diseases, uncontrolled infections, pregnancy or lactation were excluded from the study. Diagnosis relied on clinical symptoms, serum thyroxine, TRAb, thyroid ultrasound and orbital computed tomography. PBMCs were isolated from about 9 ml of fresh peripheral blood by Ficoll-Paque density gradient centrifugation. Trizol reagent was used to extract the total RNA, and its quality was then checked on an Agilent 2100 Bioanalyzer. Counted from cysteine to phenylalanine, this CDR3 has 17 amino acids. The DNA shown is the 51-base CDR3, in frame from base 1. V was cut back by 4 bases and J by 1 base, leaving a gap of 17 bases between them.

In this sample, this clonotype turned up many times. Its antigen has not been determined. It has no much larger one-base neighbor in the sample; base qualities were not kept. This receptor chain uses TRBV12-3 or TRBV12-4 and TRBJ1-5, with TRBD1 perhaps the D gene, on 6 matching bases. Sequences were obtained from peripheral blood. The TCR comes from a woman in her late teens or twenties with stable Graves' hyperthyroidism. Donor details come from another sample of the same person, matched by shared clones. The nucleotides are TGTGCCAGCAGTTGGGGCCTTCCAGGGGTAAGCAATCAGCCCCAGCATTTT. This translates into CASSWGLPGVSNQPQHF.